A selection of T cell receptor beta chains follows, all from one sample in a study of human T cells and chemical hapten exposure. Each CDR3 protein gets one entry after TCRdb re-called the RACE reads with MiXCR. The table lists about 57,000 distinct CDR3 sequences, 7.5% to 10% of them singletons. The material sequenced was whole blood, taken in connection with sensitization to the hapten diphenylcyclopropenone (DPC). The receptors originated from a woman between 40 and 50 years old with alopecia areata. Some clones in this sample may be carry-over from other donors' samples. The CDR3 runs from the conserved cysteine through the conserved F or W. The D gene is left open where the match is weak. Clone size is given for some rows only: seen once, a few or many times, or a class if the clone is expanded.

V gene: TRBV5-4
clone size: many
D gene: NA
J gene: TRBJ1-4
CDR3 protein: CASSSDEKLFF
CDR3 DNA: TGTGCCAGCAGCTCGGATGAAAAACTGTTTTTT

V gene: TRBV2
clone size: many
D gene: NA
J gene: TRBJ1-1
CDR3 protein: CASSLADEAFF
CDR3 DNA: TGTGCCAGCAGTCTCGCAGATGAAGCTTTCTTT

V gene: TRBV13
clone size: few
D gene: NA
J gene: TRBJ1-1
CDR3 protein: CASSGPLVQNTEAFF
CDR3 DNA: TGTGCCAGCTCGGGTCCCCTCGTCCAGAACACTGAAGCTTTCTTT

V gene: TRBV7-9
clone size: many
D gene: TRBD2
J gene: TRBJ2-3
CDR3 protein: CASSSSQRGWTDTQYF
CDR3 DNA: TGTGCCAGCAGCTCCTCCCAGCGGGGGTGGACAGATACGCAGTATTTT

V gene: TRBV6-2/TRBV6-3
clone size: many
D gene: NA
J gene: TRBJ2-5
CDR3 protein: CASSYSGETQYF
CDR3 DNA: TGTGCCAGCAGTTACTCGGGCGAGACCCAGTACTTC

V gene: TRBV20-1
clone size: many
D gene: NA
J gene: TRBJ2-5
CDR3 protein: CSARDPNSPRETQYF
CDR3 DNA: TGCAGTGCTAGAGATCCTAATAGCCCCCGGGAGACCCAGTACTTC

V gene: TRBV19
clone size: few
D gene: TRBD2
J gene: TRBJ2-3
CDR3 protein: CASASAERGGRDTQYF
CDR3 DNA: TGTGCCAGTGCCTCGGCCGAGCGGGGGGGCCGAGATACGCAGTATTTT

V gene: TRBV2
clone size: few
D gene: TRBD1
J gene: TRBJ1-1
CDR3 protein: CASAGHRGNTEAFF
CDR3 DNA: TGTGCCAGCGCAGGCCACAGGGGGAACACTGAAGCTTTCTTT

V gene: TRBV2
clone size: NA
D gene: NA
J gene: TRBJ1-1
CDR3 protein: CASFPAGNTEAFF
CDR3 DNA: TGTGCCAGCTTTCCTGCAGGGAACACTGAAGCTTTCTTT

V gene: TRBV6-5
clone size: NA
D gene: TRBD1
J gene: TRBJ2-5
CDR3 protein: CASSRSGQSKGTQYF
CDR3 DNA: TGTGCCAGCAGCCGATCGGGACAGTCGAAAGGGACCCAGTACTTC

V gene: TRBV6-1
clone size: many
D gene: TRBD1
J gene: TRBJ2-2
CDR3 protein: CASTRTGEFGGELFF
CDR3 DNA: TGTGCCAGCACCCGGACAGGGGAGTTTGGCGGGGAGCTGTTTTTT

V gene: TRBV12-3/TRBV12-4
clone size: many
D gene: NA
J gene: TRBJ2-2
CDR3 protein: CASSLGAYTGELFF
CDR3 DNA: TGTGCCAGCAGTCTCGGGGCTTACACCGGGGAGCTGTTTTTT

V gene: TRBV16
clone size: many
D gene: NA
J gene: TRBJ1-5
CDR3 protein: CASSPNRVDQPQHF
CDR3 DNA: TGTGCCAGCAGCCCTAACAGGGTCGATCAGCCCCAGCATTTT

V gene: TRBV29-1
clone size: many
D gene: TRBD2
J gene: TRBJ2-2
CDR3 protein: CSVEPSGGVNGELFF
CDR3 DNA: TGCAGCGTTGAACCTAGCGGGGGAGTTAACGGGGAGCTGTTTTTT

V gene: TRBV7-2
clone size: NA
D gene: NA
J gene: TRBJ1-2
CDR3 protein: CASSLAGAGGYTF
CDR3 DNA: TGTGCCAGCAGCTTAGCTGGGGCGGGCGGCTACACCTTC

V gene: TRBV6-1
clone size: many
D gene: NA
J gene: TRBJ1-2
CDR3 protein: CATILGDSSNYGYTF
CDR3 DNA: TGTGCCACTATCCTAGGAGACAGTTCAAACTATGGCTACACCTTC

V gene: TRBV3-1
clone size: NA
D gene: NA
J gene: TRBJ2-7
CDR3 protein: CASSQAEDEQYF
CDR3 DNA: TGTGCCAGCAGCCAAGCGGAGGACGAGCAGTACTTC

V gene: TRBV6-5
clone size: many
D gene: NA
J gene: TRBJ2-5
CDR3 protein: CASSPHLRYQETQYF
CDR3 DNA: TGTGCCAGCAGCCCCCACCTACGGTACCAAGAGACCCAGTACTTC

V gene: TRBV29-1
clone size: many
D gene: TRBD2
J gene: TRBJ2-3
CDR3 protein: CSVALAGGSDTQYF
CDR3 DNA: TGCAGCGTGGCACTAGCGGGGGGATCAGATACGCAGTATTTT

V gene: TRBV4-2
clone size: few
D gene: TRBD1
J gene: TRBJ2-7
CDR3 protein: CASSEPGQGGKQYF
CDR3 DNA: TGTGCCAGCAGCGAACCAGGACAGGGGGGGAAGCAGTACTTC

V gene: TRBV7-8
clone size: many
D gene: NA
J gene: TRBJ2-5
CDR3 protein: CASTRGETQYF
CDR3 DNA: TGTGCCAGCACCCGCGGTGAGACCCAGTACTTC

V gene: TRBV21-1
clone size: NA
D gene: NA
J gene: TRBJ1-1
CDR3 protein: CADRQGCNTEAFF
CDR3 DNA: TGTGCCGACCGCCAGGGATGTAACACTGAAGCTTTCTTT

V gene: TRBV7-6
clone size: few
D gene: TRBD2
J gene: TRBJ2-2
CDR3 protein: CASSLIPSGGLTGELFF
CDR3 DNA: TGTGCCAGCAGCTTAATCCCTAGCGGGGGGTTGACCGGGGAGCTGTTTTTT

V gene: TRBV5-4
clone size: few
D gene: NA
J gene: TRBJ1-1
CDR3 protein: CASSLDRGGLKDFF
CDR3 DNA: TGTGCCAGCAGCTTGGATAGGGGAGGCCTTAAGGATTTCTTT

V gene: TRBV6-2/TRBV6-3
clone size: few
D gene: NA
J gene: TRBJ1-3
CDR3 protein: CASRPPSGNTIYF
CDR3 DNA: TGTGCCAGCAGACCCCCCTCTGGAAACACCATATATTTT

V gene: TRBV20-1
clone size: many
D gene: NA
J gene: TRBJ2-7
CDR3 protein: CSARTTYEQYF
CDR3 DNA: TGCAGTGCTAGAACAACTTACGAGCAGTACTTC

V gene: TRBV7-2
clone size: NA
D gene: TRBD2
J gene: TRBJ2-3
CDR3 protein: CASVAGGSSDTQYF
CDR3 DNA: TGTGCCAGCGTAGCGGGGGGAAGTTCAGATACGCAGTATTTT

V gene: TRBV6-1
clone size: NA
D gene: NA
J gene: TRBJ2-7
CDR3 protein: CASRPLGHEQYF
CDR3 DNA: TGTGCCAGCAGGCCGCTGGGCCACGAGCAGTACTTC

V gene: TRBV3-1
clone size: many
D gene: NA
J gene: TRBJ2-1
CDR3 protein: CASSQELHSAEQFF
CDR3 DNA: TGTGCCAGCAGCCAAGAACTTCATTCTGCAGAGCAGTTCTTC

V gene: TRBV14
clone size: few
D gene: NA
J gene: TRBJ1-1
CDR3 protein: CASSQVVGGTEAFF
CDR3 DNA: TGTGCCAGCAGCCAAGTAGTAGGGGGCACTGAAGCTTTCTTT

V gene: TRBV5-1
clone size: many
D gene: NA
J gene: TRBJ2-1
CDR3 protein: CASSSSPGEDEQFF
CDR3 DNA: TGCGCCAGCAGCTCCTCCCCGGGAGAGGATGAGCAGTTCTTC